A selection of T cell receptor beta chains follows, all from one sample in a study of T cells in Graves' hyperthyroidism and ophthalmopathy. A single record per CDR3 protein comes from TCRdb applying MiXCR to the multiplex PCR reads. This sample has approximately 640,000 distinct CDR3 sequences, with 15% to 20% found just once. Sample: blood. The source is a man between 50 and 59 years old with Graves' hyperthyroidism. CDR3s include the opening cysteine and the closing phenylalanine or tryptophan. The D gene is left open where the match is weak. Expanded clones are given a class, and other clones once, few, many or no size at all.

J gene: TRBJ2-7
D gene: TRBD2
clone size: few
V gene: TRBV14
CDR3 DNA: TGTGCCAGCAGCCAAGACCCTAGCGGGAGGGCCTGCTACGAGCAGTACTTC
CDR3 protein: CASSQDPSGRACYEQYF

J gene: TRBJ1-5
D gene: TRBD1
clone size: .
V gene: TRBV12-3/TRBV12-4
CDR3 DNA: TGTGCCAGCAGCAGGGGACAGGGACAGTCCTTTGGGCAGCCCCAGCATTTT
CDR3 protein: CASSRGQGQSFGQPQHF

J gene: TRBJ2-7
D gene: .
clone size: many
V gene: TRBV2
CDR3 DNA: TGTGCCAGCAGTGAGTCCTTCAGGGGTTCCTACGAGCAGTACTTC
CDR3 protein: CASSESFRGSYEQYF

J gene: TRBJ1-1
D gene: .
clone size: many
V gene: TRBV2
CDR3 DNA: TGTGCCAGCAGTGTGTGGCGGGGCCTGAACACTGAAGCTTTCTTT
CDR3 protein: CASSVWRGLNTEAFF

J gene: TRBJ2-1
D gene: TRBD1
clone size: many
V gene: TRBV9
CDR3 DNA: TGTGCCAGCAGCGTTGGTCAGGGGGCGCCTAATGAGCAGTTCTTC
CDR3 protein: CASSVGQGAPNEQFF

J gene: TRBJ2-7
D gene: TRBD1
clone size: many
V gene: TRBV28
CDR3 DNA: TGTGCCAGCAGAACAGGGGAATACGAGCAGTACTTC
CDR3 protein: CASRTGEYEQYF

J gene: TRBJ2-2
D gene: TRBD2
clone size: many
V gene: TRBV24-1
CDR3 DNA: TGTGCCACCAGTGATTTCGGGACTAGCGGGAGTTCGGGGGAGCTGTTTTTT
CDR3 protein: CATSDFGTSGSSGELFF

J gene: TRBJ2-3
D gene: .
clone size: few
V gene: TRBV5-1
CDR3 DNA: TGCGCCAGCAGCTCGGGGGATCTTACAGATACGCAGTATTTT
CDR3 protein: CASSSGDLTDTQYF

J gene: TRBJ1-2
D gene: TRBD1
clone size: few
V gene: TRBV27
CDR3 DNA: TGTGCCAGCAGGGGGACAGGGGGCGCCTATGGCTACACCTTC
CDR3 protein: CASRGTGGAYGYTF

J gene: TRBJ2-1
D gene: .
clone size: .
V gene: TRBV10-3
CDR3 DNA: TGTGCCATCAGTGAGTTAACCGGGACATTTACCTACGAGCAGTTCTTC
CDR3 protein: CAISELTGTFTYEQFF

J gene: TRBJ2-3
D gene: .
clone size: many
V gene: TRBV7-9
CDR3 DNA: TGTGCCAGCAGCTTAGCCCAGGGACAAATCACAGATACGCAGTATTTT
CDR3 protein: CASSLAQGQITDTQYF

J gene: TRBJ2-3
D gene: .
clone size: many
V gene: TRBV27
CDR3 DNA: TGTGCCAGCAGTTTACGAGGGATCCGATCCACAGATACGCAGTATTTT
CDR3 protein: CASSLRGIRSTDTQYF

J gene: TRBJ2-7
D gene: .
clone size: few
V gene: TRBV20-1
CDR3 DNA: TGCAGTGCGAGAACCGGACTCTCCTACGAGCAGTACTTC
CDR3 protein: CSARTGLSYEQYF

J gene: TRBJ1-5
D gene: .
clone size: .
V gene: TRBV29-1
CDR3 DNA: TGCAGCGTTGGGGCAGCGGCCAATCAGCCCCAGCATTTT
CDR3 protein: CSVGAAANQPQHF

J gene: TRBJ1-5
D gene: .
clone size: few
V gene: TRBV19
CDR3 DNA: TGTGCCAGTACTATGGACGGTAGCAATCAGCCCCAGCATTTT
CDR3 protein: CASTMDGSNQPQHF

J gene: TRBJ2-7
D gene: .
clone size: few
V gene: TRBV19
CDR3 DNA: TGTGCCAGTAGGGGCGGAGTTTACGAGCAGTACTTC
CDR3 protein: CASRGGVYEQYF

J gene: TRBJ1-1
D gene: .
clone size: .
V gene: TRBV12-5
CDR3 DNA: TGTGCTAGTGGTTCCTTTTTAGCCGAGGACACTGAAGCTTTCTTT
CDR3 protein: CASGSFLAEDTEAFF

J gene: TRBJ2-3
D gene: .
clone size: .
V gene: TRBV7-3
CDR3 DNA: TGTGCCAGCAGCTTAACGTGGACTATCACAGATACGCAGTATTTT
CDR3 protein: CASSLTWTITDTQYF

J gene: TRBJ2-5
D gene: TRBD2
clone size: .
V gene: TRBV5-1
CDR3 DNA: TGCGCCAGCAGCTGGTCTAGCGGGAGCCAAGAGACCCAGTACTTC
CDR3 protein: CASSWSSGSQETQYF

J gene: TRBJ2-3
D gene: .
clone size: many
V gene: TRBV24-1
CDR3 DNA: TGTGCCACCAGTGATTTTGCCCGCGGACCGCCGGGACTCACAGATACGCAGTATTTT
CDR3 protein: CATSDFARGPPGLTDTQYF

J gene: TRBJ2-3
D gene: TRBD2
clone size: few
V gene: TRBV3-1
CDR3 DNA: TGTGCCAGCAGCCAAGGACTAGCGGGGGACACAGATACGCAGTATTTT
CDR3 protein: CASSQGLAGDTDTQYF

J gene: TRBJ2-3
D gene: TRBD2
clone size: many
V gene: TRBV27
CDR3 DNA: TGTGCCAGCAGTTTGATCCTAGCGGGAGGCTTAGGGGCGCAGTATTTT
CDR3 protein: CASSLILAGGLGAQYF

J gene: TRBJ2-2
D gene: TRBD1
clone size: .
V gene: TRBV9
CDR3 DNA: TGTGCCAGCAGCTCAGGGGGTGAAACCGGGGAGCTGTTTTTT
CDR3 protein: CASSSGGETGELFF

J gene: TRBJ2-3
D gene: .
clone size: many
V gene: TRBV28
CDR3 DNA: TGTGCCAGCAGTTACTGGGCGGGCACAGATACGCAGTATTTT
CDR3 protein: CASSYWAGTDTQYF

J gene: TRBJ1-2
D gene: .
clone size: once
V gene: TRBV2
CDR3 DNA: TGTGCCAGCACTGTCTGGGCTTATGGCTACACCTTC
CDR3 protein: CASTVWAYGYTF

J gene: TRBJ2-5
D gene: TRBD1
clone size: few
V gene: TRBV20-1
CDR3 DNA: TGCAGTGCTCCTCCTGTACAGGGGGCGGGCCAAGAGACCCAGTACTTC
CDR3 protein: CSAPPVQGAGQETQYF

J gene: TRBJ2-7
D gene: .
clone size: few
V gene: TRBV7-9
CDR3 DNA: TGTGCCAGCAGCTCCTTAGAACCAAGGGAACAGGGAAGCTCCTACGAGCAGTACTTC
CDR3 protein: CASSSLEPREQGSSYEQYF

J gene: TRBJ2-2
D gene: TRBD1
clone size: many
V gene: TRBV12-3/TRBV12-4
CDR3 DNA: TGTGCCAGCAGTTTTTGGGACAGGGCCTCCGGGGAGCTGTTTTTT
CDR3 protein: CASSFWDRASGELFF

J gene: TRBJ2-1
D gene: .
clone size: .
V gene: TRBV13
CDR3 DNA: TGTGCCAGCAGCCTTAACGGGGTTCAAGAGACCCAGTTCTTC
CDR3 protein: CASSLNGVQETQFF

J gene: TRBJ1-4
D gene: .
clone size: many
V gene: TRBV19
CDR3 DNA: TGTGCCAGTAGTATCGTACAGAATGAAAAACTGTTTTTT
CDR3 protein: CASSIVQNEKLFF

J gene: TRBJ2-1
D gene: .
clone size: .
V gene: TRBV30
CDR3 DNA: TGTGCCTGTCAGGGGTTCAATGAGCAGTTCTTC
CDR3 protein: CACQGFNEQFF

J gene: TRBJ1-1
D gene: TRBD1
clone size: few
V gene: TRBV20-1
CDR3 DNA: TGCAGTGCTAGAAACAGGGGACCGAACACTGAAGCTTTCTTT
CDR3 protein: CSARNRGPNTEAFF

J gene: TRBJ2-5
D gene: TRBD1
clone size: many
V gene: TRBV28
CDR3 DNA: TGTGCCAGCAGTTTACACGGGACAGCTGATGAAGAGACCCAGTACTTC
CDR3 protein: CASSLHGTADEETQYF

J gene: TRBJ2-4
D gene: TRBD1
clone size: .
V gene: TRBV11-2
CDR3 DNA: TGTGCCAGCAGCTCAGACGACAGGGTCTTGGCCATTCAGTACTTC
CDR3 protein: CASSSDDRVLAIQYF

J gene: TRBJ1-1
D gene: .
clone size: many
V gene: TRBV20-1
CDR3 DNA: TGCAGTGCCAATGCTCCTTATCAGGTGGGCACTGAAGCTTTCTTT
CDR3 protein: CSANAPYQVGTEAFF

J gene: TRBJ1-2
D gene: .
clone size: many
V gene: TRBV11-2
CDR3 DNA: TGTGCCAGCAGCTTAGCGCCGCAGAACTATGGCTACACCTTC
CDR3 protein: CASSLAPQNYGYTF

J gene: TRBJ1-4
D gene: .
clone size: .
V gene: TRBV6-1
CDR3 DNA: TGTGCCAGCATGCCGAGGGGAGCAACTAATGAAAAACTGTTTTTT
CDR3 protein: CASMPRGATNEKLFF

J gene: TRBJ2-7
D gene: .
clone size: few
V gene: TRBV5-1
CDR3 DNA: TGCGCCAGCAGCTTGACAGGAAAAAACTCCTACGAGCAGTACTTC
CDR3 protein: CASSLTGKNSYEQYF

J gene: TRBJ2-7
D gene: TRBD1
clone size: many
V gene: TRBV6-2/TRBV6-3
CDR3 DNA: TGTGCCAGCAGGGTGGCGGGACAGGGGTTTTACGAGCAGTACTTC
CDR3 protein: CASRVAGQGFYEQYF

J gene: TRBJ2-1
D gene: .
clone size: .
V gene: TRBV7-9
CDR3 DNA: TGTGCCATCCCCGGCGTGCCCACTAACTACAATGAGCAGTTCTTC
CDR3 protein: CAIPGVPTNYNEQFF

J gene: TRBJ2-3
D gene: TRBD2
clone size: many
V gene: TRBV7-8
CDR3 DNA: TGTGCCAGCAGCTTAGGACTAGCATTTGGCACAGATACGCAGTATTTT
CDR3 protein: CASSLGLAFGTDTQYF

J gene: TRBJ2-1
D gene: .
clone size: many
V gene: TRBV28
CDR3 DNA: TGTGCCAGCAGTCCGCTCAAAGAGGGGGGGAATGAGCAGTTCTTC
CDR3 protein: CASSPLKEGGNEQFF

J gene: TRBJ2-1
D gene: TRBD2
clone size: .
V gene: TRBV11-2
CDR3 DNA: TGTGCCAGCAGCTCCGGGACTAGCGGGCCCGCCTACAATGAGCAGTTCTTC
CDR3 protein: CASSSGTSGPAYNEQFF

J gene: TRBJ2-7
D gene: TRBD1
clone size: few
V gene: TRBV13
CDR3 DNA: TGTGCCAGCAGCCCCGGACAGGTTGGTTACGAGCAGTACTTC
CDR3 protein: CASSPGQVGYEQYF

J gene: TRBJ1-1
D gene: TRBD1
clone size: .
V gene: TRBV29-1
CDR3 DNA: TGCAGCGTTCAGATGGGGACAGCCAAGGGCACTGAAGCTTTCTTT
CDR3 protein: CSVQMGTAKGTEAFF

J gene: TRBJ2-1
D gene: TRBD2
clone size: few
V gene: TRBV12-3/TRBV12-4
CDR3 DNA: TGTGCCAGCAGTTTTCGACTACTTTCGCTGGCGGGAGGACCTAACATCTACAATGAGCAGTTCTTC
CDR3 protein: CASSFRLLSLAGGPNIYNEQFF

J gene: TRBJ2-3
D gene: TRBD1
clone size: many
V gene: TRBV28
CDR3 DNA: TGTGCCAGCAGTTCAGCTCCCGGGACAGGAGATAGCACAGATACGCAGTATTTT
CDR3 protein: CASSSAPGTGDSTDTQYF

J gene: TRBJ1-1
D gene: .
clone size: many
V gene: TRBV7-9
CDR3 DNA: TGTGCCAGCAGTTGGAACACAGGGAGGAACACTGAAGCTTTCTTT
CDR3 protein: CASSWNTGRNTEAFF

J gene: TRBJ2-7
D gene: .
clone size: .
V gene: TRBV20-1
CDR3 DNA: TGCAGTGCTAGTCGGCCTAGCGTCCTAGATGGGTACGAGCAGTACTTC
CDR3 protein: CSASRPSVLDGYEQYF

J gene: TRBJ1-1
D gene: TRBD1
clone size: many
V gene: TRBV11-2
CDR3 DNA: TGTGCCAGCAGCTACCGGGACAGGGGTCTGCTGAACACTGAAGCTTTCTTT
CDR3 protein: CASSYRDRGLLNTEAFF

J gene: TRBJ2-7
D gene: .
clone size: .
V gene: TRBV7-2
CDR3 DNA: TGTGCCAGCAGCCCCAAATGGACAGTACACTACGAGCAGTACTTC
CDR3 protein: CASSPKWTVHYEQYF

J gene: TRBJ1-5
D gene: TRBD1
clone size: .
V gene: TRBV2
CDR3 DNA: TGTGCCAGCAGGGCACAGGGGGCCAACAATCAGCCCCAGCATTTT
CDR3 protein: CASRAQGANNQPQHF

J gene: TRBJ2-1
D gene: TRBD2
clone size: many
V gene: TRBV10-3
CDR3 DNA: TGTGCCATCAGTGACCTAGCGGGAGCTCCCTACAATGAGCAGTTCTTC
CDR3 protein: CAISDLAGAPYNEQFF

J gene: TRBJ1-5
D gene: .
clone size: many
V gene: TRBV12-3/TRBV12-4
CDR3 DNA: TGTGCCAGTTCAGACAGTGGGCTAACCAATCAGCCCCAGCATTTT
CDR3 protein: CASSDSGLTNQPQHF

J gene: TRBJ2-7
D gene: .
clone size: .
V gene: TRBV29-1
CDR3 DNA: TGCAGCGTTGATCAAGGTTCCTACGAGCAGTACTTC
CDR3 protein: CSVDQGSYEQYF

J gene: TRBJ1-6
D gene: TRBD1
clone size: many
V gene: TRBV11-2
CDR3 DNA: TGTGCCAGCAGTCTACCAGGGACAGGGAATTCACCCCTCCACTTT
CDR3 protein: CASSLPGTGNSPLHF

J gene: TRBJ2-3
D gene: .
clone size: many
V gene: TRBV12-3/TRBV12-4
CDR3 DNA: TGTGCCAGCAGTGAGCGGATTAGCACAGATACGCAGTATTTT
CDR3 protein: CASSERISTDTQYF

J gene: TRBJ2-3
D gene: .
clone size: many
V gene: TRBV7-8
CDR3 DNA: TGTGCCAGCAGCCAATCACGGAGGGGGCGGCCCACAGATACGCAGTATTTT
CDR3 protein: CASSQSRRGRPTDTQYF

J gene: TRBJ2-5
D gene: TRBD2
clone size: many
V gene: TRBV15
CDR3 DNA: TGTGCCACCAGCAGAGGGACTAGCGGGAGTGAGACCCAGTACTTC
CDR3 protein: CATSRGTSGSETQYF